Below are 29 T cell receptor beta chains sequenced from a single sample in a study of Graves' ophthalmopathy and Graves' hyperthyroidism. RNA transcripts were the template, and TCR beta CDR3 regions were amplified from them. HTBI primers served in a first-round RT-PCR, which a second-round multiplex PCR followed. In TCRdb, the multiplex PCR reads were re-called with MiXCR into one record per CDR3 protein. Of hundreds of thousands of distinct CDR3 sequences listed, 22% are singletons. The sequencing sample was made of peripheral blood. The receptors originated from a woman aged 18 to 35 with stable Graves' hyperthyroidism. Some clones in this sample may be carry-over from other donors' samples.

This clonotype has a count of ten or more. The chain links TRBV12-3 or TRBV12-4 to TRBJ2-6, with 7 bases that match TRBD1. V shed 4 bases, J shed 2 bases, and the junction held 2 bases outside the gene matches. This CDR3 is 15 amino acids long. In DNA, the CDR3 is TGTGCCAGCAGTTACGACAGGGCTGGGGCCAACGTCCTGACTTTC. Encoded protein: CASSYDRAGANVLTF.

The chain combines TRBV18 with TRBJ2-7; D call uncertain. V shed 2 bases and J shed 3 bases, with 8 bases lying between them. This CDR3 comprises 13 residues. The germline CDR1 and CDR2 sequences are KGHSH and LQKENI. For the CDR3, the DNA is TGTGCCAGCTCACCAAACCCCAGCTACGAGCAGTACTTC. Translating it yields CASSPNPSYEQYF.

This clonotype was detected only a few times. The rearrangement uses TRBV20-1 and TRBJ1-2; D possibly corresponds to TRBD1 (5 bases). This CDR3 has 13 amino acids. Looked up from germline, CDR1 is DFQATT and CDR2 is SNEGSKA (reference sequence). V was trimmed by 5 bases and J by 9 bases, leaving 19 bases between them. The CDR3 bases are TGCAGTGCTGGGGGAAGTCCTCGTCTGAGCTACACCTTC. Its translation: CSAGGSPRLSYTF.

This chain joins TRBV7-9 and TRBJ2-7; D possibly corresponds to TRBD1 (6 bases). Between the trimmed V and J ends, which lost 7 bases and 3 bases, there was a span of 13 bases. Germline V gene data show CDR1 as SEHNR and CDR2 as FQNEAQ (reference sequence). This CDR3 is built from 13 residues. The CDR3 DNA sequence: TGTGCCAGCAACCCACTGGGACACTACGAGCAGTACTTC. Protein sequence: CASNPLGHYEQYF.

This clonotype has ten or more counts. The chain combines TRBV9 with TRBJ2-5, with TRBD2 identical over 14 bases. CDR1 is SGDLS, CDR2 YYNGEE, per germline. The CDR3 has 15 amino acids. V gave up 4 bases and J gave up 7 bases; unmatched junction bases: 6. The CDR3 DNA reads as TGTGCCAGCAGCCAGACTAGCGGGGGGGCCGGGACCCAGTACTTC. It specifies CASSQTSGGAGTQYF.

This clonotype was seen ten or more times. The chain links TRBV5-1 to TRBJ1-1; TRBD1 is a possible D gene (5 bases). The V and J ends lost 3 bases and 1 base respectively, with 10 bases between them. The CDR3 contains 14 residues. From germline, CDR1 is SGHRS and CDR2 YFSETQ. CDR3 sequence reads: CASSSGLQNTEAFF. The CDR3, as DNA: TGCGCCAGCAGCTCGGGACTCCAGAACACTGAAGCTTTCTTT. Variable domain in full (rest from reference TRBV5-1 and TRBJ1-1): KAGVTQTPRYLIKTRGQQVTLSCSPISGHRSVSWYQQTPGQGLQFLFEYFSETQRNKGNFPGRFSGRQFSNSRSEMNVSTLELGDSALYLCASSSGLQNTEAFFGQGTRLTVV.

This clonotype was found many times. The chain joins TRBV7-2 to TRBJ1-6; D is uncertain. The CDR3 sequence is 15 residues long. Trimming cost V 1 base and J 2 bases, with 6 bases left between them. The germline gives CDR1 SGHTA, CDR2 FQGNSA. CDR3 in amino acids: CASSLGGPYNSPLHF. The CDR3 DNA is TGTGCCAGCAGCTTAGGGGGTCCCTATAATTCACCCCTCCACTTT.

This clonotype has at least ten counts. The genes are TRBV13 and TRBJ2-5; maybe TRBD2 (6 bases). CDR3 length: 14 residues. The V gene's germline CDR1 is PRHDT and CDR2 FYEKMQ (reference sequence). V was shortened by 3 bases and J by 5 bases, with 13 bases between the two germline ends. CDR3 sequence reads: CASSFGRGGETQYF. The CDR3 nucleotides read TGTGCCAGCAGCTTCGGGAGAGGTGGGGAGACCCAGTACTTC.

The J gene is TRBJ2-4, the V gene TRBV20-1, with D unclear. Trimming took off 6 bases at V and 0 bases at J, with 9 bases between the two ends. The CDR3 covers 13 residues. The V gene's germline CDR1 is DFQATT and CDR2 SNEGSKA (reference sequence). The CDR3 here is CSALHLAKNIQYF. The CDR3 bases are TGCAGTGCGCTCCACTTAGCCAAAAACATTCAGTACTTC.

This clonotype has at least ten counts. The V call is TRBV6-1, the J call TRBJ1-3; D is perhaps TRBD1 (5 bases). Germline CDR1 and CDR2: MNHNS and SASEGT. The CDR3 runs to 15 residues. Trimming stripped 4 bases from V and 3 bases from J, with 13 bases between. CDR3 sequence: CASSGGVGIGNTIYF. CDR3 bases: TGTGCCAGCAGTGGAGGGGTAGGAATTGGAAACACCATATATTTT.

V is TRBV18 and J is TRBJ2-7; 7 bases map to TRBD1. Trimming took 0 bases from V and 5 from J; bases not matched to a gene: 10. CDR3 length: 16 amino acids. Germline lookup yields CDR1 KGHSH and CDR2 LQKENI. CDR3 region: CASSPPRQGYEDEQYF. The CDR3 DNA sequence: TGTGCCAGCTCACCACCGAGACAGGGCTACGAGGACGAGCAGTACTTC.

This clonotype was counted a few times. V and J are TRBV7-8 and TRBJ1-2, with TRBD1 identical over 10 bases. The V segment lost 5 bases and the J segment 7 bases; nucleotides outside the gene matches: 10. The CDR3 is made up of 15 amino acids. CDR1 SGHVS and CDR2 FQNEAQ come from the germline V gene. CDR3 protein: CASSPLAGQGFGYTF. The CDR3 DNA sequence: TGTGCCAGCAGCCCACTCGCGGGACAGGGGTTTGGCTACACCTTC. Full variable domain (rest looked up from reference TRBV7-8 and TRBJ1-2): GAGVSQSPRYKVAKRGQDVALRCDPISGHVSLFWYQQALGQGPEFLTYFQNEAQLDKSGLPSDRFFAERPEGSVSTLKIQRTQQEDSAVYLCASSPLAGQGFGYTFGSGTRLTVV.

The V gene is TRBV28, the J gene TRBJ2-2; tentative D call: TRBD2 (6 bases). The CDR3 has 17 residues. Per the germline V gene, CDR1 is MDHEN and CDR2 is SYDVKM. Between the trimmed V and J ends, which lost 6 bases and 4 bases, there was a span of 21 bases. The CDR3 loop reads CASSPTGTARGTGELFF. CDR3 DNA sequence: TGTGCCAGCAGCCCCACCGGGACTGCCCGTGGCACCGGGGAGCTGTTTTTT.

This clonotype was detected ten times or more. The chain uses TRBV4-2 and TRBJ1-1, with 12 bases aligning to TRBD1. The CDR3 runs to 14 residues. Trimming removed 9 bases from V and 3 bases from J; junction bases left unmatched: 5. Germline V gene lookup returns CDR1 LGHNA and CDR2 YNFKEQ. CDR3 bases: TGTGCCAGTGGGACAGGGGGCGTGGACACTGAAGCTTTCTTT. Amino acids: CASGTGGVDTEAFF.

The table lists this clonotype with many counts. The V gene is TRBV5-6, the J gene TRBJ2-4; D gene ambiguous. V was trimmed by 4 bases and J by 0 bases, leaving 8 bases between them. Germline CDR1 reads SGHDT; CDR2 reads YYEEEE. The CDR3 is 14 residues long. The CDR3 reads CASSRPLAKNIQYF. DNA of the CDR3: TGTGCCAGCAGCCGACCTTTAGCCAAAAACATTCAGTACTTC.

This clonotype was seen ten or more times. V usage is TRBV7-3 and J usage is TRBJ2-5; D is possibly TRBD2 (6 bases). The CDR3 contains 13 residues. The V and J ends lost 5 bases and 4 bases respectively, with 11 bases between them. The germline V gene encodes CDR1 SGHTA and CDR2 FQGTGA. CDR3 amino acids: CASSNQGGETQYF. The CDR3 DNA reads as TGTGCCAGCAGCAATCAGGGAGGAGAGACCCAGTACTTC.

This clonotype was seen a handful of times. The chain recombines TRBV6-1 with TRBJ2-7; a weak D match, TRBD2 (5 bases). The ends were cut back, 6 bases at V and 3 bases at J, with 12 bases in the middle. The CDR3 consists of 13 residues. Germline CDR1 and CDR2: MNHNS and SASEGT. The CDR3, as DNA: TGTGCCAGCAGAGACCGGGATCACTACGAGCAGTACTTC. Amino acids: CASRDRDHYEQYF.

This clonotype was counted at least ten times. The rearrangement links TRBV12-3 or TRBV12-4 to TRBJ2-4, with 7 bases lining up with TRBD1. CDR3 length equals 16 residues. V shed 6 bases and J 2 bases; nucleotides not matched to a gene: 10. CDR3 loop: CASSIGTALSKNIQYF. Here the CDR3 DNA reads TGTGCCAGCAGCATCGGGACAGCACTCTCCAAAAACATTCAGTACTTC.

Note on this clonotype: A much larger clone differs by one base, so this may be a read error. The chain recombines TRBV6-1 with TRBJ2-7; TRBD1 agrees at 9 bases. The CDR3 is 14 amino acids. The junction had 4 bases not matched to a gene; V was cut back by 5 bases and J by 2 bases. Germline V gene data show CDR1 as MNHNS and CDR2 as SASEGT. The CDR3 region is CASSTDRGTYEQYF. As DNA, the CDR3 is TGTGCCAGCAGTACGGACAGGGGAACCTACGAGCAGTACTTC.

This clonotype was counted at least ten times. The final CDR3 position lacks the conserved phenylalanine or tryptophan, pointing to a likely read error. The genes are TRBV12-3 or TRBV12-4 and TRBJ2-7; the match to TRBD2 covers 9 bases. V lost 4 bases to trimming and J lost 2 bases; unmatched junction nucleotides: 9. CDR3 length equals 16 residues. The CDR3 spells CASSSVDAGGTYEQYL. CDR3 nucleotide sequence: TGTGCCAGCAGTTCCGTAGATGCGGGAGGGACCTACGAGCAGTACCTC.

This clonotype was detected ten times or more. The V gene is TRBV10-1, the J gene TRBJ2-7; the D gene could be TRBD1 or TRBD2 (6 bases each). The length of the CDR3 is 14 residues. Trimming pared 2 bases from V and 0 bases from J, leaving 8 bases between. CDR1 is WNHNN, CDR2 SYGVQD, per germline (reference sequence). CDR3 sequence reads: CASSEGGPSYEQYF. Written as DNA, the CDR3 is TGCGCCAGCAGTGAGGGGGGGCCCTCCTACGAGCAGTACTTC.

V usage is TRBV5-1 and J usage is TRBJ1-6; the match to TRBD1 covers 8 bases. The V gene end was trimmed by 7 bases and the J gene end by 7 bases; junction bases not matched to a gene: 7. Germline CDR1 is SGHRS and CDR2 is YFSETQ. This CDR3 region has 14 residues. CDR3 loop: CASAVGQANSPLHF. The CDR3 DNA is TGCGCCAGCGCCGTGGGACAGGCCAATTCACCCCTCCACTTT.

This clonotype was counted only a few times. The chain employs TRBV12-3 or TRBV12-4 and TRBJ1-1; no firm D call. The V end was cut by 7 bases, the J end by 0 bases, with 9 bases between. The CDR3 has 13 residues. The CDR3 protein is CASNDALNTEAFF. CDR3 DNA sequence: TGTGCCAGCAACGACGCCCTGAACACTGAAGCTTTCTTT.

In its sample, this clonotype was seen many times. The V call is TRBV6-2 or TRBV6-3, the J call TRBJ2-5, with D uncertain. Germline V lookup: CDR1 MNHEY, CDR2 SVGEGT. There are 14 residues in the CDR3. The germline V and J ends were trimmed by 2 bases and 5 bases, with 12 bases remaining between them. The CDR3 loop is CASSYPGWRETQYF. CDR3 in DNA: TGTGCCAGCAGTTACCCCGGGTGGCGGGAGACCCAGTACTTC.

The V call is TRBV11-2, the J call TRBJ2-5; D gene unclear. This CDR3 contains 12 residues. CDR1 is SGHAT, CDR2 FQNNGV, per germline. V lost 8 bases to trimming and J lost 3 bases, with 10 bases between them. CDR3 loop: CASRWVEETQYF. The CDR3 DNA follows: TGTGCCAGCCGGTGGGTAGAAGAGACCCAGTACTTC.

The genes are TRBV7-9 and TRBJ2-5, with unresolved D. The CDR3 has 15 residues. V lost 2 bases, J lost 5 bases, and 15 bases lay in between. CDR1 and CDR2 from the germline V gene are SEHNR and FQNEAQ (reference sequence). In DNA form, the CDR3 reads TGTGCCAGCAGCTTACGCCCCGACCCCCGGGAGACCCAGTACTTC. It specifies CASSLRPDPRETQYF.

At least ten counts were recorded for this clonotype. The chain recombines TRBV6-5 with TRBJ1-6; possibly TRBD1 for D (5 bases). Trimming took 2 bases from V and 0 from J, leaving 11 bases between them. Looked up from germline, CDR1 is MNHEY and CDR2 is SVGAGI. The CDR3 totals 17 residues. CDR3 in DNA: TGTGCCAGCAGTTACACCCCAGGGAGCTCCTATAATTCACCCCTCCACTTT. Translation gives CASSYTPGSSYNSPLHF.

This clonotype appeared many times. The rearrangement joins TRBV9 to TRBJ2-6, with no clear D. The V gene lost 1 base and the J gene lost 1 base, with 6 bases spanning the gap. The CDR3 has 15 amino acids. Germline V lookup: CDR1 SGDLS, CDR2 YYNGEE. CDR3 coding DNA: TGTGCCAGCAGCGTAAGGCAATCTGGGGCCAACGTCCTGACTTTC. Amino acids: CASSVRQSGANVLTF.

This clonotype was observed many times. The V call is TRBV27, the J call TRBJ1-5; D is unclear. With 1 base removed from V and 2 bases from J, the gap between germline ends came to 6 bases. The germline V gene has CDR1 MNHEY and CDR2 SMNVEV (reference sequence). CDR3 length: 14 residues. The CDR3 here is CASSLYWGNQPQHF. DNA of the CDR3: TGTGCCAGCAGTTTATACTGGGGCAATCAGCCCCAGCATTTT.